This entry describes one T cell receptor beta chain. TCRdb keeps only in-frame clones here, not all; method: immunoSEQ multiplex PCR. The profile covers some 150,000 clones, with 84% appearing a single time and roughly 9% taken by the ten largest. This entry is derived from a study of blood T cell repertoires in COVID-19. Study-level information: Donors in the United States, Italy and Spain gave samples during acute or convalescent COVID-19.

Germline V gene data show CDR1 as MNHEY and CDR2 as SVGAGI. The CDR3 is made up of 13 amino acids. J was trimmed by 7 bases and V by 6 bases; bases with no gene match: 3. The TCR originated in a woman aged 80 or older in a cohort sampled during active or convalescent COVID-19. The chain recombines TRBV6-5 with TRBJ2-2, with 9 bases lining up with TRBD2. The specimen sequenced was peripheral blood. CDR3 protein: CASRRSGGGELFF. The CDR3, as DNA: TGTGCCAGCAGGCGTAGCGGGGGCGGGGAGCTGTTTTTT.